The 20 T cell receptor beta chains presented below share a single source sample, sequenced in a study of cytomegalovirus exposure and HLA in healthy donors. Generated by immunoSEQ multiplex PCR, the TCRdb table keeps only in-frame clones and is missing some. The sample yields about 160,000 clones, 80% to 85% seen once. The sequenced sample consisted of PBMCs. These receptors were obtained from a man in his thirties or forties in good health and CMV-seropositive.

V and J are TRBV7-7 and TRBJ1-4, with 7 bases aligning to TRBD1. The CDR3 has 15 amino acids. From germline, CDR1 is SSHAT and CDR2 FNYEAQ (reference sequence). Trimming cost V 3 bases and J 4 bases; bases outside gene matches: 5. CDR3 nucleotide sequence: TGTGCCAGCAGCTTGGGGGGACAGCTTAATGAAAAACTGTTTTTT. It encodes CASSLGGQLNEKLFF.

This clone occurred once. V is TRBV11-2 and J is TRBJ1-3; 7 nucleotides line up with TRBD1. The CDR3 sequence is 17 residues long. The germline V gene has CDR1 SGHAT and CDR2 FQNNGV. V gave up 5 bases and J gave up 2 bases; unmatched junction bases: 12. CDR3 amino acids: CASSTPPQGVAGNTIYF. The DNA of the CDR3 is TGTGCCAGCAGCACCCCTCCCCAGGGGGTAGCTGGAAACACCATATATTTT.

The gene calls are TRBV7-2 and TRBJ1-1; D may be TRBD1 (6 bases). The CDR3 totals 14 residues. The ends were cut back, 6 bases at V and 5 bases at J, with 16 bases in the middle. The germline gives CDR1 SGHTA, CDR2 FQGNSA. The CDR3 nucleotides are TGTGCCAGCAGTCGAAACAGGGTTAGGACTGAAGCTTTCTTT. Protein sequence: CASSRNRVRTEAFF.

The genes are TRBV7-9 and TRBJ2-1; no firm D call. From germline, CDR1 is SEHNR and CDR2 FQNEAQ (reference sequence). Trimming removed 5 bases from V and 0 bases from J, with 14 bases in between. This CDR3 is 16 amino acids long. The CDR3 loop reads CASSRDTTSSYNEQFF. CDR3 DNA: TGTGCCAGCAGCCGCGATACTACGAGCTCCTACAATGAGCAGTTCTTC. Full variable domain (remainder filled in from reference TRBV7-9 and TRBJ2-1): DTGVSQNPRHKITKRGQNVTFRCDPISEHNRLYWYRQTLGQGPEFLTYFQNEAQLEKSRLLSDRFSAERPKGSFSTLEIQRTEQGDSAMYLCASSRDTTSSYNEQFFGPGTRLTVL.

The rearrangement uses TRBV7-6 and TRBJ2-7; a possible D gene is TRBD1 (6 bases). Trimming took off 2 bases at V and 5 bases at J, with 7 bases between the two ends. The CDR3 runs 12 residues. The germline V gene has CDR1 SGHVS and CDR2 FNYEAQ. The CDR3 DNA is TGTGCCAGCAGCTTATACAGGGACGAGCAGTACTTC. Its protein product is CASSLYRDEQYF.

This chain joins TRBV27 and TRBJ2-6; D possibly corresponds to TRBD1 (6 bases). Germline CDR1 and CDR2: MNHEY and SMNVEV (reference sequence). The V and J ends lost 2 bases and 1 base respectively, with 12 bases between them. The CDR3 totals 17 residues. CDR3 sequence (DNA): TGTGCCAGCAGTTTAAGTGGGGGCGCGTCTGGGGCCAACGTCCTGACTTTC. Translated, it gives CASSLSGGASGANVLTF. Variable domain in full (rest from reference TRBV27 and TRBJ2-6): EAQVTQNPRYLITVTGKKLTVTCSQNMNHEYMSWYRQDPGLGLRQIYYSMNVEVTDKGDVPEGYKVSRKEKRNFPLILESPSPNQTSLYFCASSLSGGASGANVLTFGAGSRLTVL.

The chain couples TRBV9 to TRBJ1-5; D is ambiguous. This CDR3 is 14 amino acids long. CDR1 SGDLS and CDR2 YYNGEE come from the germline V gene. V shed 2 bases and J shed 0 bases, with 6 bases lying between them. CDR3: CASSVSDSNQPQHF. As DNA, the CDR3 is TGTGCCAGCAGCGTGTCAGATAGCAATCAGCCCCAGCATTTT.

The chain employs TRBV5-1 and TRBJ2-5; the D is unclear. Germline CDR1 reads SGHRS; CDR2 reads YFSETQ. V was trimmed by 5 bases and J by 1 base, leaving 6 bases between them. The CDR3 is made up of 12 amino acids. CDR3 nucleotides: TGCGCCAGCAGACAGCTCCAAGAGACCCAGTACTTC. This encodes CASRQLQETQYF.

The CDR3 region is CASSVEGTRSVKTQYF. In DNA, the CDR3 is TGTGCCAGCAGCGTAGAAGGGACTAGGAGTGTTAAGACCCAGTACTTC. This chain uses TRBV9 with TRBJ2-5, with 8 nucleotides matching TRBD2. Germline-derived CDR1 and CDR2 are SGDLS and YYNGEE. The junction had 10 bases not matched to a gene; V was cut back by 0 bases and J by 6 bases. The CDR3 has 16 amino acids.

The V call is TRBV29-1, the J call TRBJ2-2; a possible D gene is TRBD1 (6 bases). The germline V gene encodes CDR1 SQVTM and CDR2 ANQGSEA. V was shortened by 2 bases and J by 1 base, with 11 bases between the two germline ends. This CDR3 contains 15 residues. In DNA, the CDR3 is TGCAGCGTTGAACATTTGACAGGGAACACCGGGGAGCTGTTTTTT. Protein sequence: CSVEHLTGNTGELFF.

This chain connects TRBV29-1 to TRBJ2-5, with 10 bases identical to TRBD2. Germline loops: CDR1 SQVTM, CDR2 ANQGSEA. V was clipped by 4 bases and J by 3 bases; unmatched bases: 5. CDR3 length equals 14 residues. CDR3 region: CSVVSGRAEETQYF. CDR3 DNA: TGCAGCGTTGTAAGCGGGAGGGCCGAAGAGACCCAGTACTTC.

This chain links TRBV29-1 with TRBJ2-3; 7 bases align to TRBD2. Germline V gives CDR1 SQVTM, CDR2 ANQGSEA. This CDR3 has 15 amino acids. V gave up 3 bases and J gave up 3 bases; unmatched junction bases: 9. DNA for the CDR3: TGCAGCGTTGATGGGACTATGACGGGGACAGATACGCAGTATTTT. This gives the protein CSVDGTMTGTDTQYF.

This chain links TRBV15 with TRBJ2-3; weak D call: TRBD2 (6 bases). The germline V and J ends were trimmed by 0 bases and 6 bases, with 16 bases remaining between them. Germline CDR1 reads LNHNV; CDR2 reads YYDKDF (reference sequence). The CDR3 consists of 16 residues. The CDR3, as DNA: TGTGCCACCAGCAGAGATGGCAATAGCGGAGCGGATACGCAGTATTTT. Translated: CATSRDGNSGADTQYF.

The chain joins TRBV13 to TRBJ2-2; D is uncertain. Germline V lookup: CDR1 PRHDT, CDR2 FYEKMQ (reference sequence). Deletions cut 0 bases from V and 7 bases from J, with 3 bases between. This CDR3 is built from 12 residues. CDR3 in DNA: TGTGCCAGCAGCTTAGGCAACGGGGAGCTGTTTTTT. It encodes CASSLGNGELFF.

The rearrangement links TRBV6-1 to TRBJ1-2; 7 bases match TRBD1. The CDR3 sequence is 17 residues long. Unmatched junction bases numbered 8, after V lost 0 bases and J lost 1 base. From germline, CDR1 is MNHNS and CDR2 SASEGT. CDR3 sequence: CASSEAGWRGHNYGYTF. The CDR3 bases are TGTGCCAGCAGTGAAGCAGGGTGGAGGGGGCATAACTATGGCTACACCTTC.

The chain recombines TRBV27 with TRBJ1-2; D remains unclear. Germline lookup yields CDR1 MNHEY and CDR2 SMNVEV (reference sequence). The CDR3 runs to 13 residues. The V end lost 7 bases, the J end lost 8 bases, and 17 bases lay between the germline ends. CDR3 in DNA: TGTGCCAGCATCGCCCCCGGGTTGAGCGGCTACACCTTC. Translating gives CASIAPGLSGYTF.

V and J are TRBV28 and TRBJ2-7; D is uncertain. Germline V lookup: CDR1 MDHEN, CDR2 SYDVKM. The CDR3 runs to 15 residues. The ends were cut back, 7 bases at V and 0 bases at J, with 16 bases in the middle. Here the CDR3 reads CASTERLGFSYEQYF. The CDR3 region has the DNA TGTGCCAGCACCGAACGACTCGGCTTCTCCTACGAGCAGTACTTC.

The chain's CDR3 is CASSQDWWGDQPQHF. As DNA, the CDR3 is TGCGCCAGCAGCCAAGATTGGTGGGGCGACCAGCCCCAGCATTTT. The chain couples TRBV4-3 to TRBJ1-5; D is possibly TRBD1 (5 bases). Trimming stripped 0 bases from V and 7 bases from J, with 13 bases between. The V gene's germline CDR1 is LGHNA and CDR2 YSLEER. The CDR3 consists of 15 residues.

This clone was detected only a few times. The chain carries TRBV2 and TRBJ1-2; D gene uncertain. Between the trimmed V and J ends, which lost 3 bases and 5 bases, there was a span of 7 bases. CDR1 SNHLY and CDR2 FYNNEI come from the germline V gene. The CDR3 contains 12 residues. In DNA form, the CDR3 reads TGTGCCAGCAGTGATGAGGGTTATGGCTACACCTTC. Translated: CASSDEGYGYTF.

This chain uses TRBV27 with TRBJ1-5; 9 bases are a match to TRBD1. The CDR3 is 17 residues long. Germline V gene sequence: CDR1 MNHEY, CDR2 SMNVEV (reference sequence). Unmatched junction bases numbered 11, after V lost 5 bases and J lost 3 bases. The CDR3 DNA is TGTGCCAGCAGTGCACAAGCCTACAGGGGGCCCAATCAGCCCCAGCATTTT. Translation: CASSAQAYRGPNQPQHF.